This T cell receptor beta chain emerged from a study of blood T cell repertoires in COVID-19. Study in general: Collection of acute and convalescent COVID-19 samples took place in the United States, Italy and Spain. PBMCs, B-cell-depleted T cells, or T cells were the source of the cDNA or gDNA that made up the material.

Recruited during active infection, patients (from Seattle) were subsequently followed longitudinally. Authors' processing steps: Reference gene primers were amplified, and this amplification served to estimate nucleated cell counts. Assay used: immunoSEQ multiplex PCR; TCRdb lists only in-frame clones, some missing. The DNA gave D and trimming, while V, J and clone size come from that table. The repertoire includes fewer than 300,000 clones, approximately 87% of them detected once, and roughly 12% sits in the top ten. The sample consisted of peripheral blood. The receptor's source is a woman aged 25 to 39 with COVID-19, enrolled during active disease.

CDR3 sequence (DNA): TGTGCCAGCAGCCCCGGGGGTAGCGGGGCCCTCCAAGAGACCCAGTACTTC. Translation gives CASSPGGSGALQETQYF. V gene TRBV3-1 (or the pseudogene TRBV3-2) combines with J gene TRBJ2-5; the match to TRBD2 covers 8 bases. J lost 1 base, V lost 4 bases, and 11 bases had no gene match. Germline lookup yields CDR1 LGHDT and CDR2 YNNKEL (reference sequence). The CDR3 covers 17 residues.